This T cell receptor beta chain appears in the sequencing data of a study of human T cells and chemical hapten exposure. Study at large: TCR yield per sample varied, mainly due to pooled library volumes. Points from the study as a whole: No shift was seen in TCRs above 1 in 1000 frequency with DPC sensitization.

Individual cDNA molecules had unique molecular identifiers attached to them by the library. In the original processing: The number of TCRs in each sample had a median of about 96,000 and spanned roughly 23,224 to 700,000. TCRdb re-called the RACE reads through MiXCR, storing one row per CDR3 protein. TCRdb's processing, not the study's, gives the V and J calls here. Altogether 28,000 or so distinct CDR3 sequences are present, 7.4% being singletons, with the ten largest covering almost 10%. Time point indicated: healthy volunteer bleed at 2 weeks. Unseparated into fractions, whole blood served as the source from which total RNA was extracted. The sample holds many counts of this clonotype. Its specificity is unknown. V was clipped by 6 bases and J by 4 bases; unmatched bases: 6. This CDR3 has 15 residues. The V gene's germline CDR1 is SQVTM and CDR2 ANQGSEA.

V and J are TRBV29-1 and TRBJ2-3; 14 bases are shared with TRBD2. The receptor was derived from a human donor in good health. Some clones in this sample may be carry-over from other donors' samples. Sequencing was done on a sample of whole blood. The chain's CDR3 is CSVVGLAGGSDTQYF. CDR3 bases: TGCAGCGTCGTTGGACTAGCGGGAGGCTCAGATACGCAGTATTTT.